This TCR beta chain was captured by sequencing in a study of early T cells in non-severe SARS-CoV-2 infection. TCRdb processed the 5' RACE reads anew with MiXCR; each CDR3 protein has one entry. The sample contains more than 50,000 distinct CDR3 sequences, roughly 12% of which appear only once. V was clipped by 2 bases and J by 6 bases, with 8 bases between them. The CDR3 is 12 amino acids. CDR1 is SGHAT, CDR2 FQNNGV, per germline. The receptor comes from an adult who was a healthcare worker with PCR-confirmed SARS-CoV-2 infection or an uninfected control (not recorded which). This sequence joins TRBV11-2 and TRBJ2-7, with D unresolved. Here the sequenced sample was whole blood, taken at baseline. The CDR3 spells CASSLSILEQYF. As DNA, the CDR3 is TGTGCCAGCAGCTTAAGTATTCTCGAGCAGTACTTC.